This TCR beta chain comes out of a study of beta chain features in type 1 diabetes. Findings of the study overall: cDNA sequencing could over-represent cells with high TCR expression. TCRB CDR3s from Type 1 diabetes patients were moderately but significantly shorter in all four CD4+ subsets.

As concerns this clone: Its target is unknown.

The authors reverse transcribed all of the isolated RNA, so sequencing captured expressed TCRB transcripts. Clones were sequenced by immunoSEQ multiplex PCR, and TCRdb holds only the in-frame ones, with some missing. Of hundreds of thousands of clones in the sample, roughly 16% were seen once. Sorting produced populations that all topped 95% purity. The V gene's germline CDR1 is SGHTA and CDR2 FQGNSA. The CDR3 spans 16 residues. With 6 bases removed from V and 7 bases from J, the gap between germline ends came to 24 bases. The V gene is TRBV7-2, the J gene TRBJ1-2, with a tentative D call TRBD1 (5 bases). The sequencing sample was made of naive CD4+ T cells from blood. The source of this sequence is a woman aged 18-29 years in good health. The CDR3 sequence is CASSNRAFRDGSGYTF. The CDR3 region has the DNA TGTGCCAGCAGTAACCGAGCCTTCAGGGATGGGAGTGGCTACACCTTC.